These 8 T cell receptor beta chains came from one sample sequenced in a study of T cell clones after liver transplantation. Method: immunoSEQ multiplex PCR; TCRdb's copy keeps in-frame clones and lacks some. Of more than 100,000 clones in the sample, 84% were seen once. The material was CD4+ T cells from blood, obtained around 44 months after liver transplant. Every receptor here comes from a human patient who received a liver transplant. The graft donor may account for some of the T cells.

DNA of the CDR3: TGTGCCAGCAGCTCGGGCGGCGGGAGGGCCTACAATGAGCAGTTCTTC. It is translated as CASSSGGGRAYNEQFF. This chain joins TRBV7-9 and TRBJ2-1, with TRBD2 matching 9 bases. After removal of 4 bases from V and 2 bases from J, the junction contained 6 bases not matched to a gene. This CDR3 has 16 residues. Germline lookup yields CDR1 SEHNR and CDR2 FQNEAQ (reference sequence).

This clone was picked up a small number of times. The chain is built from TRBV29-1 and TRBJ1-3; 8 bases fit TRBD1. The J segment lost 3 bases and the V segment lost 3 bases, leaving 7 bases of the junction unmatched. This CDR3 spans 15 amino acids. Germline V gene lookup returns CDR1 SQVTM and CDR2 ANQGSEA. The CDR3 coding sequence is TGCAGCGTTGACACGGCAGGGGGCCTTGGAAACACCATATATTTT. The encoded protein is CSVDTAGGLGNTIYF. The complete variable domain, with remaining parts taken from reference TRBV29-1 and TRBJ1-3, reads SAVISQKPSRDICQRGTSLTIQCQVDSQVTMMFWYRQQPGQSLTLIATANQGSEATYESGFVIDKFPISRPNLTFSTLTVSNMSPEDSSIYLCSVDTAGGLGNTIYFGEGSWLTVV.

This clone came up once. V gene TRBV4-3 combines with J gene TRBJ2-1; the match to TRBD2 covers 10 bases. The germline gives CDR1 LGHNA, CDR2 YSLEER. CDR3 length: 15 amino acids. V shed 3 bases and J 4 bases; nucleotides not matched to a gene: 3. The CDR3 DNA follows: TGCGCCAGCAGCCACGTAGCGGGGGGATACAATGAGCAGTTCTTC. Translated: CASSHVAGGYNEQFF.

V gene TRBV19 combines with J gene TRBJ2-7, with 9 bases that match TRBD1. With 4 bases clipped from V and 6 bases from J, the junction kept 7 bases outside the gene matches. Germline-derived CDR1 and CDR2 are LNHDA and SQIVND (reference sequence). The CDR3 consists of 14 residues. CDR3 residues: CASSTHTGGSEQYF. The CDR3 nucleotides are TGTGCCAGTAGTACCCACACAGGGGGCTCCGAGCAGTACTTC.

V and J are TRBV7-7 and TRBJ2-3; D unresolved. CDR1 and CDR2 (germline): SSHAT, FNYEAQ (reference sequence). This CDR3 region has 15 residues. V was cut by 5 bases and J by 2 bases, with 14 bases left in between. CDR3 protein: CASSPFATLTDTQYF. The CDR3, as DNA: TGTGCCAGCAGCCCCTTTGCGACGCTCACAGATACGCAGTATTTT.

The chain recombines TRBV7-2 with TRBJ2-2, with 8 bases aligning to TRBD2. Germline V gene lookup returns CDR1 SGHTA and CDR2 FQGNSA. This CDR3 comprises 16 residues. V shed 3 bases, J shed 4 bases, and the junction held 7 bases outside the gene matches. Here the CDR3 reads CASSLRLARSTGELFF. In nucleotides, the CDR3 is TGTGCCAGCAGCTTGCGACTAGCGAGGAGCACCGGGGAGCTGTTTTTT.

This chain uses TRBV9 with TRBJ2-2; D unresolved. Germline values: CDR1 SGDLS, CDR2 YYNGEE. Trimming cost V 0 bases and J 2 bases, with 11 bases left between them. The CDR3 runs to 16 residues. The CDR3 bases are TGTGCCAGCAGCGTAGTTCCTAAACCAAACACCGGGGAGCTGTTTTTT. Protein sequence: CASSVVPKPNTGELFF.

The V and J genes are TRBV6-5 and TRBJ1-4, with D perhaps TRBD1 (5 bases). Trimming left V 6 bases short and J 1 base short, with 12 bases between. Germline CDR1 reads MNHEY; CDR2 reads SVGAGI. The CDR3 consists of 15 residues. This chain's CDR3 is CASRHTGGTNEKLFF. Written as DNA, the CDR3 is TGTGCCAGCAGACATACCGGGGGAACTAATGAAAAACTGTTTTTT.